One sample yielded the 4 T cell receptor beta chains listed below, sequenced in a study of blood T cell repertoires in COVID-19. Data came from immunoSEQ multiplex PCR; TCRdb stores just in-frame clones and leaves some out. The sample records fewer than 300,000 clones, approximately 83% being singletons. The sequenced material came from PBMCs or T cells enriched from blood (not recorded which). The receptor set was obtained from a woman aged 25 to 39 who had recovered from COVID-19.

The J gene is TRBJ2-1, the V gene TRBV13; 10 bases align to TRBD2. The germline gives CDR1 PRHDT, CDR2 FYEKMQ (reference sequence). Unmatched junction bases numbered 5, after V lost 2 bases and J lost 1 base. There are 17 residues in the CDR3. The CDR3 region is CASSLLAGGLSYNEQFF. The CDR3 DNA reads as TGTGCCAGCAGCTTATTAGCGGGGGGCCTATCCTACAATGAGCAGTTCTTC.

The V gene is TRBV4-2, the J gene TRBJ1-1; D possibly corresponds to TRBD1 (5 bases). The ends were cut back, 0 bases at V and 1 base at J, with 12 bases in the middle. CDR1 and CDR2 (germline): LGHNA, YNFKEQ. The CDR3 sequence is 16 residues long. The CDR3 is CASSQEVRQGNTEAFF. The CDR3 DNA is TGTGCCAGCAGCCAAGAAGTTCGGCAGGGGAACACTGAAGCTTTCTTT.

This sequence joins TRBV7-6 and TRBJ1-3; TRBD1 matches at 9 bases. This CDR3 contains 15 residues. The J segment lost 4 bases and the V segment lost 5 bases, leaving 6 bases of the junction unmatched. The germline V gene has CDR1 SGHVS and CDR2 FNYEAQ. CDR3 coding DNA: TGTGCCAGCAGCCAAGGGACAGGGAAGGGAAACACCATATATTTT. Protein sequence: CASSQGTGKGNTIYF.

The rearrangement uses TRBV4-1 and TRBJ2-5; 10 nucleotides match TRBD1. The CDR3 is 17 residues long. The V segment lost 5 bases and the J segment 2 bases; nucleotides outside the gene matches: 11. Looked up from germline, CDR1 is MGHRA and CDR2 is YSYEKL. The CDR3 nucleotides read TGCGCCAGCAGCTCAGACCGCGGGACAGGGGCTCAAGAGACCCAGTACTTC. Protein product: CASSSDRGTGAQETQYF.